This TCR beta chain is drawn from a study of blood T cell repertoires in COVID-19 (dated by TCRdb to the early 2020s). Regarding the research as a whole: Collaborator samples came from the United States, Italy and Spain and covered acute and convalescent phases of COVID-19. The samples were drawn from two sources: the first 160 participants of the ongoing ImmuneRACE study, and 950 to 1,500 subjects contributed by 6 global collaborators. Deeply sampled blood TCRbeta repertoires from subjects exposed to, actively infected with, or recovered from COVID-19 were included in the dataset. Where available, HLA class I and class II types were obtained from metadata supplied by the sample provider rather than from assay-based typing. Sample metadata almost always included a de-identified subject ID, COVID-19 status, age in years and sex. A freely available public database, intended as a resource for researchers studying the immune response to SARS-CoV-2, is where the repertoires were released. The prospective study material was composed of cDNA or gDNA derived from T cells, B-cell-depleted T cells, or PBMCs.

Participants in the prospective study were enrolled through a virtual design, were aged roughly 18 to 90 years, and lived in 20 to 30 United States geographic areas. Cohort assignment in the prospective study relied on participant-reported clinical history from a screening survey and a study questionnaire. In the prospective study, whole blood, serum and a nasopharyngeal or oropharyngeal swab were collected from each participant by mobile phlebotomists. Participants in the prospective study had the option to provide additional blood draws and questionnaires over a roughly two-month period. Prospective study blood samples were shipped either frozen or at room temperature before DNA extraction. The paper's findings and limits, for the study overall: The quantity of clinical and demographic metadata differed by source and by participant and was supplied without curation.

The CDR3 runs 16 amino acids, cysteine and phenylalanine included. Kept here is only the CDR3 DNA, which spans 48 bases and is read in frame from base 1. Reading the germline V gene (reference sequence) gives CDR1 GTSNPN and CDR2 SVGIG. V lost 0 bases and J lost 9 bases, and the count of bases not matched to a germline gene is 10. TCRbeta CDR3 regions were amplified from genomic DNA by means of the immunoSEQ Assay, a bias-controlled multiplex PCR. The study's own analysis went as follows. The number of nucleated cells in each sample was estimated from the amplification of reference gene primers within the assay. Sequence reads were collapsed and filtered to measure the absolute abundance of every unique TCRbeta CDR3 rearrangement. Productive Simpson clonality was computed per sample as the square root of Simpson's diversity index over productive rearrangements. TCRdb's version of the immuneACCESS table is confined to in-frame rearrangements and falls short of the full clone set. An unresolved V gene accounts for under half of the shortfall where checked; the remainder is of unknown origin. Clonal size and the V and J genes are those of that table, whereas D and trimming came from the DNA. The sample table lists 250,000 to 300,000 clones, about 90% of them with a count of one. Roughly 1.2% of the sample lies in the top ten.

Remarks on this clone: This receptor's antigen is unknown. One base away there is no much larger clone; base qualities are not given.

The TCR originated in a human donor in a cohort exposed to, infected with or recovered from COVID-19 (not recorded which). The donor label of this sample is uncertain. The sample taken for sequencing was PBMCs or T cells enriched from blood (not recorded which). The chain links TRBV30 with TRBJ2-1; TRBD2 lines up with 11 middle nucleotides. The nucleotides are TGTGCCTGGAGTGTTTCCTTTACTAGCGGGGGCACTGAGCAGTTCTTC. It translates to CAWSVSFTSGGTEQFF.